This is a list of T cell receptor beta chains from one sample in a study of CD8 T cells in ankylosing spondylitis. TCRdb reprocessed the 5' RACE reads via MiXCR and lists one record per CDR3 protein. This sample has around 230,000 distinct CDR3 sequences, with 8.6% found just once. The sample taken for sequencing was blood, either unsorted or a sorted T cell fraction (not recorded which). These receptors came from a male donor with ankylosing spondylitis or in good health (not recorded which). CDR3s include the opening cysteine and the closing phenylalanine or tryptophan. A D gene is named only where the DNA matches it firmly. Size tells how often a clone was seen (once, few, many) or the class of an expanded clone, and some rows leave it out.

clone size,D gene,V gene,J gene,CDR3 DNA,CDR3 protein
-,-,TRBV20-1,TRBJ1-5,TGCAGTGCTAGAGATCGGGGGGGCGGTAATCAGCCCCAGCATTTT,CSARDRGGGNQPQHF
few,-,TRBV10-3,TRBJ2-7,TGTGCCATCAGTGATATCGACTCCCACGAGCAGTACTTC,CAISDIDSHEQYF
many,TRBD1,TRBV9,TRBJ1-1,TGTGCCAGCAGCGTAGGGCAGGGGGGGGACACTGAAGCTTTCTTT,CASSVGQGGDTEAFF
-,-,TRBV30,TRBJ1-2,TGTGCCGGACGGACAGCAAGAGGCTACACCTTC,CAGRTARGYTF
few,TRBD2,TRBV20-1,TRBJ2-7,TGCAGTGCTAGAGTCCCCGGGGGGGCTGGTTACGAGCAGTACTTC,CSARVPGGAGYEQYF
many,TRBD2,TRBV9,TRBJ2-3,TGTGCCAGCAGCGCCTCCGGGACTAGCGGTGACATCGATACGCAGTATTTT,CASSASGTSGDIDTQYF
-,TRBD1,TRBV6-5,TRBJ2-7,TGTGCCAGCAGTTCCCGGACAGGGTGGGAGCAGTACTTC,CASSSRTGWEQYF
many,-,TRBV5-6,TRBJ1-2,TGTGCCAGCAGCTTGACAGAAACAGACCGCTATGGCTACACCTTC,CASSLTETDRYGYTF
many,TRBD1,TRBV27,TRBJ2-1,TGTGCCAGTTCTATCACGGGCAGGGGGCTCAACAATGAGCAGTTCTTC,CASSITGRGLNNEQFF
few,TRBD1,TRBV20-1,TRBJ2-5,TGCAGTGCTAGAGAGGCTTCGACAGGGGTCGGAGAGACCCAGTACTTC,CSAREASTGVGETQYF
-,-,TRBV6-2/TRBV6-3,TRBJ1-1,TGTGCCAGCAGTTCCTGGGTGGTCACTGAAGCTTTCTTT,CASSSWVVTEAFF
many,TRBD2,TRBV5-6,TRBJ2-1,TGTGCCAGCAGCCCCGGGACTAGCGGGTGGAATGAGCAGTTCTTC,CASSPGTSGWNEQFF
many,-,TRBV25-1,TRBJ2-1,TGTGCCAGCAGTGTCCCGGGGAATGAGCAGTTCTTC,CASSVPGNEQFF
many,TRBD2,TRBV20-1,TRBJ2-1,TGCAGTGCCCGCGGACTAGCGGGGGGGCGCAGCTCCTACAATGAGCAGTTCTTC,CSARGLAGGRSSYNEQFF
many,-,TRBV5-1,TRBJ2-3,TGCGCCAGCCGCCCATCAGACTCCGCAGATACGCAGTATTTT,CASRPSDSADTQYF
many,-,TRBV11-1,TRBJ2-5,TGTGCCAGCAGCTCAACGGACGAGGGGATTAGTTTGGGAGAGACCCAGTACTTC,CASSSTDEGISLGETQYF
-,TRBD2,TRBV5-6,TRBJ2-7,TGTGCCAGCAGCTTTCCTGAGAGGACTAGCGGTAGCGGAGACGAGCAGTACTTC,CASSFPERTSGSGDEQYF
many,TRBD1,TRBV5-6,TRBJ2-7,TGTGCCAGCAGCTTCATGCACGGGACAGGGGATACCTACGAGCAGTACTTC,CASSFMHGTGDTYEQYF
-,TRBD1,TRBV7-8,TRBJ1-2,TGTGCCAGCAGCTCGCAAACCGGGACAGGGATCTATGGCTACACCTTC,CASSSQTGTGIYGYTF
many,-,TRBV11-3,TRBJ1-1,TGTGCCAGCAGCTTATACACAGCTTTCTTT,CASSLYTAFF
many,-,TRBV7-6,TRBJ1-2,TGTGCCAGCAGCTTAGTAACGGTGGGGGCGACAGGAGGTCTAACTAGGGACTATGGCTACACCTTC,CASSLVTVGATGGLTRDYGYTF
-,-,TRBV4-3,TRBJ2-5,TGCGCCAGCAGCCAAGGCATTAGGCGGCCTCAAGAGACCCAGTACTTC,CASSQGIRRPQETQYF
-,-,TRBV20-1,TRBJ2-6,TGCAGTGCTAGAGATTCGGGACACCTTTACTCTGGGGCCAACGTCCTGACTTTC,CSARDSGHLYSGANVLTF
many,TRBD1,TRBV6-7,TRBJ1-1,TGTGCCAGCAGTTGCGACAGGGTGGGGAAAACTGAAGCTTTCTTT,CASSCDRVGKTEAFF
many,-,TRBV30,TRBJ2-3,TGTGCCTGGAGAGGAATGGGGAGAAGAACAGATACGCAGTATTTT,CAWRGMGRRTDTQYF
many,TRBD2,TRBV5-1,TRBJ2-3,TGCGCCAGCAGCACCACTAGCGGGCGATCAGATACGCAGTATTTT,CASSTTSGRSDTQYF
few,-,TRBV7-9,TRBJ1-1,TGTGCCAGCAGCTGGAGCTTAGGAATGAACACTGAAGCTTTCTTT,CASSWSLGMNTEAFF
-,TRBD1,TRBV2,TRBJ2-7,TGTGCCAGCGGTTTGGACAGGTATCACGAGCAGTACTTC,CASGLDRYHEQYF
once,-,TRBV19,TRBJ2-7,TGTGCCAGTAGTAGAGACGGCTACTACGAGCAGTACTTC,CASSRDGYYEQYF
many,-,TRBV7-2,TRBJ1-6,TGTGCCAGCAGCTTAGGCGTCGGAAATAATTCACCCCTCCACTTT,CASSLGVGNNSPLHF
-,-,TRBV19,TRBJ2-1,TGTGCCAGTAGTATCCACTATCTCAATGAGCAGTTCTTC,CASSIHYLNEQFF
many,-,TRBV20-1,TRBJ1-2,TGCAGTGCAAGATCGGGACGGTCGAAGGGCTACACCTTC,CSARSGRSKGYTF
many,-,TRBV27,TRBJ2-3,TGTGCCAGCAGTTTTTTTGGGGGGACAGATACGCAGTATTTT,CASSFFGGTDTQYF
few,-,TRBV5-6,TRBJ2-5,TGTGCCAGCAGCGGGAAGGGGGAGACCCAGTACTTC,CASSGKGETQYF
-,-,TRBV4-2,TRBJ1-1,TGTGCCAGCAGCCAAGCTGATACTGAAGCTTTCTTT,CASSQADTEAFF
-,-,TRBV20-1,TRBJ2-1,TGCAGTGCTAGTTTGCCCCACGGAGGTGAGCAGTTCTTC,CSASLPHGGEQFF
few,TRBD2,TRBV19,TRBJ2-1,TGTGCCAGTAGGACGGGGACTAGCGGGGACTACAATGAGCAGTTCTTC,CASRTGTSGDYNEQFF
-,-,TRBV29-1,TRBJ2-7,TGCAGCGTCGTCGGCGTGGGGGACCCCTTCTACGAGCAGTACTTC,CSVVGVGDPFYEQYF
few,TRBD1,TRBV15,TRBJ2-1,TGTGCCACCAGCACACACAGGGGATATGAGCAGTTCTTC,CATSTHRGYEQFF
many,TRBD1,TRBV5-1,TRBJ1-2,TGCGCCAGCAGCTCCTGGACAGGGGGAGACAATTCAAACTATGGCTACACCTTC,CASSSWTGGDNSNYGYTF
many,-,TRBV7-7,TRBJ2-1,TGTGCTAGCAGCCTGGACTCCCGGGCGCCCTACAATGAGCAGTTCTTC,CASSLDSRAPYNEQFF
-,-,TRBV28,TRBJ1-5,TGTGCCAGCGGGGGCAAGAATCAGCCCCAGCATTTT,CASGGKNQPQHF